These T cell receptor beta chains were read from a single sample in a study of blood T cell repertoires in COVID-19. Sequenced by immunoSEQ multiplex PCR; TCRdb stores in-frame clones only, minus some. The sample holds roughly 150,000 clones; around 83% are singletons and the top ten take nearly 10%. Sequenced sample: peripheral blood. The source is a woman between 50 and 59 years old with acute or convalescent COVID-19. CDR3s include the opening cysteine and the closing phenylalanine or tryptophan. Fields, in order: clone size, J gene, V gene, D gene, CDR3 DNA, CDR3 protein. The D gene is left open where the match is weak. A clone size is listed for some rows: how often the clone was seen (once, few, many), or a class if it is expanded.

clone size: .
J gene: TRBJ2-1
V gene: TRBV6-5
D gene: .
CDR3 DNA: TGTGCCAGCAACGAGGGATTCTACAATGAGCAGTTCTTC
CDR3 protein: CASNEGFYNEQFF

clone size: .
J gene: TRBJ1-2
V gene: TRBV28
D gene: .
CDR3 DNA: TGTGCCAGCAGCCCCGTTCAGGACTATGGCTACACCTTC
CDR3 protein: CASSPVQDYGYTF

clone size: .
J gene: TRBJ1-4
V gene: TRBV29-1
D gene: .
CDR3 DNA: TGCAGCGTCCGGGACATTGCAACTAATGAAAAACTGTTTTTT
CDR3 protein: CSVRDIATNEKLFF

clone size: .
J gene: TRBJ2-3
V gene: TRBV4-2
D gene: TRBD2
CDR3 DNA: TGTGCCAGCAGCCGCACCCGCGGGGGGGATGGAGATACGCAGTATTTT
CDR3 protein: CASSRTRGGDGDTQYF

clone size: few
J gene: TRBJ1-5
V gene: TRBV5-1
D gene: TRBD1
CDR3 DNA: TGCGCCAGCAGCTCTCCGGGACAGGGGCTTAATCAGCCCCAGCATTTT
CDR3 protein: CASSSPGQGLNQPQHF

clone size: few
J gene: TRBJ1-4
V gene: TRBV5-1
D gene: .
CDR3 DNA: TGCGCCAGCTCGCGGGATTCTAATGAAAAACTGTTTTTT
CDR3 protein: CASSRDSNEKLFF

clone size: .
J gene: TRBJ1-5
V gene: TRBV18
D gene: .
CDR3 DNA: TGTGCCAGCTCACCGATCCAGGTGGGTTATCAGCCCCAGCATTTT
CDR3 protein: CASSPIQVGYQPQHF

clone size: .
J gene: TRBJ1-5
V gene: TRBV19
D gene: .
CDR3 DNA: TGTGCCAGTAGTATAGTGGAAGGGAGTGGCAATCAGCCCCAGCATTTT
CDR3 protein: CASSIVEGSGNQPQHF

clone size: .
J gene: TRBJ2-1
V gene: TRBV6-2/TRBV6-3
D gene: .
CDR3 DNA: TGTGCCAGCAGTTACGGCCTAGCTTCTGAGCAGTTCTTC
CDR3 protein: CASSYGLASEQFF

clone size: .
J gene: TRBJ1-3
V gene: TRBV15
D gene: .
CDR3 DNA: TGTGCCACCAGCAGAGATCGGGGGGACACCATATATTTT
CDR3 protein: CATSRDRGDTIYF

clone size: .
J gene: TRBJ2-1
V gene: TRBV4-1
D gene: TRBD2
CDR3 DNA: TGCGCCAGCAGCCAAGAGGGACTAGCACTTTACAATGAGCAGTTCTTC
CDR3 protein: CASSQEGLALYNEQFF

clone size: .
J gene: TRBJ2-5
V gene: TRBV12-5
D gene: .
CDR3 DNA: TGTGCTAGTGGTTTCGTCGGGAGTCGAGTGACCCAGTACTTC
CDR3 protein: CASGFVGSRVTQYF

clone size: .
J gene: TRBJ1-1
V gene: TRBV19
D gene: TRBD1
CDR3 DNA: TGTGCCAGTAGTATGCTCGGGACAGGTAACACTGAAGCTTTCTTT
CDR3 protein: CASSMLGTGNTEAFF